The 2 T cell receptor beta chains in this list originate from one sample, sequenced in a study of blood T cell repertoires in COVID-19. This table comes from immunoSEQ multiplex PCR, and its TCRdb copy is limited to in-frame clones, with some not included. The sample has approximately 230,000 clones; around 89% are singletons. Sequenced: PBMCs or T cells enriched from blood (not recorded which). All receptors derive from a woman aged 25-40 years who had recovered from COVID-19.

V is TRBV4-1 and J is TRBJ2-7; 8 bases agree with TRBD2. Trimming removed 1 base from V and 5 bases from J; junction bases left unmatched: 7. CDR1 and CDR2 from the germline V gene are MGHRA and YSYEKL. The CDR3 covers 15 residues. In nucleotides, the CDR3 is TGCGCCAGCAGCCAAGCAACCGGGACTAGTAACGAGCAGTACTTC. Protein: CASSQATGTSNEQYF.

The chain is built from TRBV7-2 and TRBJ2-7; TRBD1 might be the D (5 bases). Germline values: CDR1 SGHTA, CDR2 FQGNSA. The CDR3 sequence is 13 residues long. V lost 4 bases, J lost 4 bases, and 11 bases lay in between. CDR3 region: CASSWTYSYEQYF. The CDR3 DNA sequence: TGTGCCAGCAGCTGGACATACTCTTACGAGCAGTACTTC.